This entry concerns a single T cell receptor beta chain. Germline assignment: CDR1 MNHNS and CDR2 SASEGT. V lost 1 base to trimming and J lost 5 bases; unmatched junction nucleotides: 5. The CDR3 loop spans 15 amino acids. The source of the sample is a study of blood T cell repertoires in COVID-19. Produced via immunoSEQ multiplex PCR; TCRdb's table is partial and in-frame only. The sample lists hundreds of thousands of clones; 85% were seen once. The chain uses TRBV6-1 and TRBJ2-5, with 9 bases fitting TRBD2. The source is a woman aged 50 to 60 with acute COVID-19. Source material: PBMCs or T cells enriched from blood (not recorded which). In DNA form, the CDR3 reads TGTGCCAGCAGTGAAGGGGCCAGCGGGGGGGAGACCCAGTACTTC. Translated: CASSEGASGGETQYF.